What follows is one T cell receptor beta chain and its context. The data were taken from a study of CD8 T cells in ankylosing spondylitis. TCRdb itself ran the 5' RACE reads through MiXCR, one entry per CDR3 protein. Of 250,000 to 300,000 distinct CDR3 sequences in the sample, over 15% are singletons; the top ten hold around 8%. From germline, CDR1 is SGHDT and CDR2 YYEEEE. V was shortened by 2 bases and J by 2 bases, with 10 bases between the two germline ends. This CDR3 spans 14 amino acids. The chain recombines TRBV5-6 with TRBJ1-1; D gene unclear. The TCR comes from a male donor with ankylosing spondylitis or in good health (not recorded which). The sequenced material came from blood, either unsorted or a sorted T cell fraction (not recorded which). The CDR3 nucleotides are TGTGCCAGCAGCTTAAGGCGCCTTAACACTGAAGCTTTCTTT. Amino acid sequence: CASSLRRLNTEAFF.